The present T cell receptor beta chain was sequenced within a study of T cell responses to AZD1222 COVID-19 vaccine. Broader study findings: Without day 14 samples, only post-peak T cell repertoires were studied. Once two AZD1222 doses were given, Spike-specific TCR breadth and depth went up. Within unmutated variant regions lay the reported targets of nearly half of spike-specific TCRs.

This clone was seen only a few times. The antigen remains undetermined. Germline V CDR1 and CDR2: SGHDN, FVKESK. The V gene lost 0 bases and the J gene lost 6 bases, with 14 bases spanning the gap. The CDR3 contains 15 residues. Data came from immunoSEQ multiplex PCR; TCRdb stores just in-frame clones and leaves some out. The profile covers 150,000 to 190,000 clones, with 75% to 90% appearing a single time and approximately 7% taken by the ten largest. The source material was peripheral blood, sampled after recovery from COVID-19. The clonotype was recovered from an adult who had recovered from COVID-19. The J gene is TRBJ1-1, the V gene TRBV14; D unresolved. The CDR3 nucleotides are TGTGCCAGCAGCCAAGATCTCCGGGTGGGGTCTGAAGCTTTCTTT. Protein sequence: CASSQDLRVGSEAFF.